This note documents a single T cell receptor beta chain sequence. At one boundary the junction diverges from the germline segment, which might be a read error. The source of the sample is a study of T cell repertoires in cytomegalovirus infection. As for the study in general: It was the public TCR beta signatures that indicated both CMV infection and matching HLA type.

TCRdb recomputed calls from the reads with MiXCR, one row per CDR3 protein. This sample carries 450,000 to 550,000 distinct CDR3 sequences, more than 15% of them seen once, and the ten largest clones take around 25%. This CDR3 comprises 18 residues. Germline loops: CDR1 PRHDT, CDR2 FYEKMQ (reference sequence). The TCR originated in a human donor in good health (CMV status not recorded). Some clones in this sample may be carry-over from other donors' samples. The chain links TRBV13 to TRBJ2-5; 7 bases are a match to TRBD1. The source material was CD8+ T cells from PBMCs. The chain's CDR3 is CASSLERVKGAYQETQYF. CDR3 in DNA: TGCGCCAGCAGCTTGGAAAGGGTGAAGGGGGCATACCAAGAGACCCAGTACTTC.